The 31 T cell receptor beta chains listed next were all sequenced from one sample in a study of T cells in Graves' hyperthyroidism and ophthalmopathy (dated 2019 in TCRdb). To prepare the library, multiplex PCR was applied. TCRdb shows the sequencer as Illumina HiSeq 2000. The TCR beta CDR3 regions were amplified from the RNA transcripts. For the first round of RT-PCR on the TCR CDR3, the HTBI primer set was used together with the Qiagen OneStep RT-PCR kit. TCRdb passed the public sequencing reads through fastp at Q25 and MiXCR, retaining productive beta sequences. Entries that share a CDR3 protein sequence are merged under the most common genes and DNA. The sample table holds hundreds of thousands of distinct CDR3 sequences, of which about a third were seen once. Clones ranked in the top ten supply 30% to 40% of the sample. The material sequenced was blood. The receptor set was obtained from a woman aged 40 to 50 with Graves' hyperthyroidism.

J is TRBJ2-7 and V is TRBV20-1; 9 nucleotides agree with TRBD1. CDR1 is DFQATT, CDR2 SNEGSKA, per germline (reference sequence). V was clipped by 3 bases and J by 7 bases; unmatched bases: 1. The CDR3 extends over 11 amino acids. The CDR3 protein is CSARGTGEQYF. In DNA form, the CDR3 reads TGCAGTGCTAGGGGGACAGGGGAGCAGTACTTC.

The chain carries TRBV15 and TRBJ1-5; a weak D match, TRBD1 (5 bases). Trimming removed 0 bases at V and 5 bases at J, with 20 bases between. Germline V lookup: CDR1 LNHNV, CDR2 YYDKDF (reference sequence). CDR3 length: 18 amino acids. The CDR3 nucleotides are TGTGCCACCAGCAGAGACGGGATCAGGGCGTTTATAGATCAGCCCCAGCATTTT. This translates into CATSRDGIRAFIDQPQHF.

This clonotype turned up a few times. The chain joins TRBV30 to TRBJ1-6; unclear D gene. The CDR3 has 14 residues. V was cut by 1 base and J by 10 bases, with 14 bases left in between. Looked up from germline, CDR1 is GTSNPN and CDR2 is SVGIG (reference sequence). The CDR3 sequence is CAWSEPGRESPLHF. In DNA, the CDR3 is TGTGCCTGGAGTGAACCCGGTAGGGAATCACCCCTCCACTTT.

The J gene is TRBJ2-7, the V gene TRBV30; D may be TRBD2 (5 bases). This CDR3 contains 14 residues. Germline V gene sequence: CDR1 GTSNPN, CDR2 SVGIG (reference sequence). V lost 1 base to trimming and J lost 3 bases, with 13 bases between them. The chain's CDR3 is CAWSGWATNYEQYF. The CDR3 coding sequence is TGTGCCTGGAGTGGCTGGGCGACTAACTACGAGCAGTACTTC.

The CDR3 loop is CATSRENGQGNTEAFF. The DNA for the CDR3 is TGTGCCACCAGCAGAGAGAATGGACAGGGGAACACTGAAGCTTTCTTT. The chain recombines TRBV15 with TRBJ1-1; 8 bases match TRBD1. V was clipped by 0 bases and J by 1 base; unmatched bases: 4. The CDR3 is made up of 16 amino acids. Germline CDR1 is LNHNV and CDR2 is YYDKDF (reference sequence).

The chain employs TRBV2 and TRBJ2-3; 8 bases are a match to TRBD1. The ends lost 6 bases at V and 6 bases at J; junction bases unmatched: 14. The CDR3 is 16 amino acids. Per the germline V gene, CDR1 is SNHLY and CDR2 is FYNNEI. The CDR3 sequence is CASSVGQGARADTQYF. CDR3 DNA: TGTGCCAGCAGCGTAGGGCAGGGGGCGCGAGCGGATACGCAGTATTTT.

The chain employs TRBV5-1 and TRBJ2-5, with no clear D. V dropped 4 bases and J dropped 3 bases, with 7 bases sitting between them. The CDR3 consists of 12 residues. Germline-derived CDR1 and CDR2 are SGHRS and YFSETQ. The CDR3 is CASSNQEETQYF. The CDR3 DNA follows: TGCGCCAGCAGCAACCAGGAAGAGACCCAGTACTTC.

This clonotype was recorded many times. CDR3 loop: CASSTSPEPNSPLHF. CDR3 sequence (DNA): TGTGCCAGTAGTACCTCCCCGGAGCCCAATTCACCCCTCCACTTT. The genes are TRBV19 and TRBJ1-6; no firm D call. With 4 bases removed from V and 7 bases from J, the gap between germline ends came to 14 bases. CDR3 size: 15 residues. Germline V CDR1 and CDR2: LNHDA, SQIVND (reference sequence).

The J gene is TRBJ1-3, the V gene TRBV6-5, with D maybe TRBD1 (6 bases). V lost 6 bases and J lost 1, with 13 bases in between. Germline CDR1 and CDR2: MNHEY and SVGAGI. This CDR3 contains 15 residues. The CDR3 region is CASRLLTGSGNTIYF. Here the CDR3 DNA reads TGTGCCAGCAGGCTACTAACAGGGTCTGGAAACACCATATATTTT.

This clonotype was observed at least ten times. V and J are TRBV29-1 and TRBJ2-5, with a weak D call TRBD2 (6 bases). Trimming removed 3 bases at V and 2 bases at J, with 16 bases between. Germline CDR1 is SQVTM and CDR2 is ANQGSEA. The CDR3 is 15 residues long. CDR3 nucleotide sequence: TGCAGCGTTGAGACCTACTTGCGGGGTCAAGAGACCCAGTACTTC. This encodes CSVETYLRGQETQYF.

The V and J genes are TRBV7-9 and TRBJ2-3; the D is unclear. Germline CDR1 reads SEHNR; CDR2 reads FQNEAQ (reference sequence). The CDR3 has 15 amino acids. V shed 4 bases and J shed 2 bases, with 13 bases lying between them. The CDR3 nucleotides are TGTGCCAGCAGCTCCATAGACTCCTCCACAGATACGCAGTATTTT. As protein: CASSSIDSSTDTQYF.

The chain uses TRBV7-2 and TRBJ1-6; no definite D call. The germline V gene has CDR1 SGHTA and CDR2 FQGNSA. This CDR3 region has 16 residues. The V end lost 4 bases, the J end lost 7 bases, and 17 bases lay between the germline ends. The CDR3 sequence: CASSWLPAALNSPLHF. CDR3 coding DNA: TGTGCCAGCAGCTGGTTGCCGGCGGCCCTCAATTCACCCCTCCACTTT. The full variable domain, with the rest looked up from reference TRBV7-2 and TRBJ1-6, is GAGVSQSPSNKVTEKGKDVELRCDPISGHTALYWYRQSLGQGLEFLIYFQGNSAPDKSGLPSDRFSAERTGGSVSTLTIQRTQQEDSAVYLCASSWLPAALNSPLHFGNGTRLTVT.

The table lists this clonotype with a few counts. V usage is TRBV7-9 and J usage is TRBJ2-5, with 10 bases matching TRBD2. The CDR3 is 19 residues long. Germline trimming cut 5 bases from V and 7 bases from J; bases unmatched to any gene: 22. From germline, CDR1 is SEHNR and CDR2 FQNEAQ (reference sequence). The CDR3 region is CASSRWAGAGGSTAATQYF. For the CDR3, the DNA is TGTGCCAGCAGCCGATGGGCCGGAGCGGGGGGGTCGACGGCCGCGACCCAGTACTTC.

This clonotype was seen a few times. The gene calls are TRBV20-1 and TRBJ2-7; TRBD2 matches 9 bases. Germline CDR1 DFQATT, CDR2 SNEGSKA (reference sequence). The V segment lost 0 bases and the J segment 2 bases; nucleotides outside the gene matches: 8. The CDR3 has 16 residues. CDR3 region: CSAREIEGTSPYEQYF. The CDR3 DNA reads TGCAGTGCTAGAGAGATAGAGGGGACTAGCCCCTACGAGCAGTACTTC.

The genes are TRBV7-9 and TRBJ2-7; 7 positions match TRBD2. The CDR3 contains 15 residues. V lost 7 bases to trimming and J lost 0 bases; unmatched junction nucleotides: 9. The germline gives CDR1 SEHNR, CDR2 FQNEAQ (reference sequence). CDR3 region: CASTSSGTDSYEQYF. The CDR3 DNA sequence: TGTGCCAGCACCTCAAGCGGGACGGACTCCTACGAGCAGTACTTC.

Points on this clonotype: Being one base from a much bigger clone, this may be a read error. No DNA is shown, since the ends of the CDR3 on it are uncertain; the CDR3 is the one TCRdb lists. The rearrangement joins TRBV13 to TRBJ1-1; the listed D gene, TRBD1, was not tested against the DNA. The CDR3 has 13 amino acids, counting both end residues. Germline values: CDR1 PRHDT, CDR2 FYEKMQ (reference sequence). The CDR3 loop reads CASSFAGGTEALF.

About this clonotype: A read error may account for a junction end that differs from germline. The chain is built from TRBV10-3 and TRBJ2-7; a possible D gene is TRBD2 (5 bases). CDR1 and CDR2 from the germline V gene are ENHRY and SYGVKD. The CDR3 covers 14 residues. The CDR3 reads CASSYLPGTYEQYF. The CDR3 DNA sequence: TGTGCCAGCAGTTATTTGCCCGGGACCTACGAGCAGTACTTC.

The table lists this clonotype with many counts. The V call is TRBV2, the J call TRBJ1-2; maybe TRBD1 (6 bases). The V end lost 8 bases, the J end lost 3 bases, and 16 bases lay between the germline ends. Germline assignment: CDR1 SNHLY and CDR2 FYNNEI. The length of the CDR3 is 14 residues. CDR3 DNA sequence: TGTGCCAGCCCTCGGGGCAGGGGAGACTATGGCTACACCTTC. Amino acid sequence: CASPRGRGDYGYTF. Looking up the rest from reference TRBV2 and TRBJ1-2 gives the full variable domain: EPEVTQTPSHQVTQMGQEVILRCVPISNHLYFYWYRQILGQKVEFLVSFYNNEISEKSEIFDDQFSVERPDGSNFTLKIRSTKLEDSAMYFCASPRGRGDYGYTFGSGTRLTVV.

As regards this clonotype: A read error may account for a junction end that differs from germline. This CDR3 is CASSQRVKESTEAFF. As DNA, the CDR3 is TGCGCCAGCAGCCAAAGGGTGAAGGAGTCGACTGAAGCTTTCTTT. The chain has TRBV7-9 and TRBJ1-1; D gene ambiguous. CDR1 is SEHNR, CDR2 FQNEAQ, per germline (reference sequence). The CDR3 is made up of 15 amino acids.

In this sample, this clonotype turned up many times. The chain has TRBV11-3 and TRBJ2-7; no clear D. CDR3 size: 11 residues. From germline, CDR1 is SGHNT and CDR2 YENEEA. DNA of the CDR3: TGTGCTCCCGAGGCCATTTACGAGCAGTACTTC. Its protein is CAPEAIYEQYF.

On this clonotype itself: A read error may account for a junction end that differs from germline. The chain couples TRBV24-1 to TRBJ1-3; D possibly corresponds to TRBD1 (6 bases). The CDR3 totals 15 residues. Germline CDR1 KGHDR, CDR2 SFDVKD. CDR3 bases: TGTGCCAGCAGTTACGGCAGGGGCCCGGGAAACACCATATATTTT. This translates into CASSYGRGPGNTIYF.

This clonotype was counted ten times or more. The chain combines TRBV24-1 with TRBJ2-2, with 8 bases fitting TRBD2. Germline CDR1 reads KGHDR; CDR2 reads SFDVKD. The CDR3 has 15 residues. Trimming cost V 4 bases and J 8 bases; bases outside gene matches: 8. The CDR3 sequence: CATSEPGLGLGELFF. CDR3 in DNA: TGTGCCACCAGTGAACCGGGACTAGGTTTGGGGGAGCTGTTTTTT.

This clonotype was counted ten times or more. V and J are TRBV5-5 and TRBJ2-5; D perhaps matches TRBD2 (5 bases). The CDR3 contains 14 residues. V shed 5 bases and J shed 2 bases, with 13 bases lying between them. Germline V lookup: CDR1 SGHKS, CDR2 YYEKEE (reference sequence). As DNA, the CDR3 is TGTGCCAGCAGGACGACTACGACTCAAGAGACCCAGTACTTC. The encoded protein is CASRTTTTQETQYF.

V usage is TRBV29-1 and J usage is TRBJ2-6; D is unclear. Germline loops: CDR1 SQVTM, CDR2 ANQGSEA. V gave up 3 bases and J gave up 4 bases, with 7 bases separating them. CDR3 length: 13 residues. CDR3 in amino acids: CSVDSAGANVLTF. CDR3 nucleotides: TGCAGCGTTGATAGTGCAGGGGCCAACGTCCTGACTTTC.

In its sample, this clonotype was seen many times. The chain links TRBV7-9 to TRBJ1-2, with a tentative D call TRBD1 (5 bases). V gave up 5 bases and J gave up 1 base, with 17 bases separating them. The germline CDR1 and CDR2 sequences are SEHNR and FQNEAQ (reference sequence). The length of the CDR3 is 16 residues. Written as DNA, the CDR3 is TGTGCCAGCAGCCAGCCCATGGGGACGGATAACTATGGCTACACCTTC. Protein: CASSQPMGTDNYGYTF.

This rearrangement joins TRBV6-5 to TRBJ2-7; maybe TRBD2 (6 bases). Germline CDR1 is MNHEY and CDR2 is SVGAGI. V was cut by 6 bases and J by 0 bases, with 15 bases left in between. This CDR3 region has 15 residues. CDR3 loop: CASRVARGGSYEQYF. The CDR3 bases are TGTGCCAGCAGGGTGGCGCGGGGCGGCTCCTACGAGCAGTACTTC.

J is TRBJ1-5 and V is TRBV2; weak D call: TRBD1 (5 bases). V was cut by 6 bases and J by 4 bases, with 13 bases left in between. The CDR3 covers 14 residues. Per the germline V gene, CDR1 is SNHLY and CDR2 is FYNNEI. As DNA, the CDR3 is TGTGCCAGCAGCCGAGGGGTCGGGAATCAGCCCCAGCATTTT. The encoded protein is CASSRGVGNQPQHF.

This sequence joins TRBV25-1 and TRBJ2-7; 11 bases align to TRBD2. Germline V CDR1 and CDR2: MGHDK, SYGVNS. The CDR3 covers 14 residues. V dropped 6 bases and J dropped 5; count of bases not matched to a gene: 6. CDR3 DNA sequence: TGTGCCAGCAGCAAGACTAGCGGGATCGACGAGCAGTACTTC. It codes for CASSKTSGIDEQYF.

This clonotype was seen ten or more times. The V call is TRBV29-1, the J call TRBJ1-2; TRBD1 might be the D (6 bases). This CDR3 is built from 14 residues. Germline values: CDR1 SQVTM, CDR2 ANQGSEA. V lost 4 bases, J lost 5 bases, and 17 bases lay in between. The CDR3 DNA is TGCAGCGTTGGCGACGGGGACACCGAATATGGCTACACCTTC. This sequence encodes CSVGDGDTEYGYTF.

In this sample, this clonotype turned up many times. In nucleotides, the CDR3 is TGTGCCAGCAGCGCACGGGACAGACCTAGGGATGGCTACACCTTC. This translates into CASSARDRPRDGYTF. V gene TRBV9 combines with J gene TRBJ1-2, with 7 positions matching TRBD1. CDR1 SGDLS and CDR2 YYNGEE come from the germline V gene. V lost 3 bases and J lost 6; bases outside the gene matches: 11. The CDR3 loop spans 15 amino acids.

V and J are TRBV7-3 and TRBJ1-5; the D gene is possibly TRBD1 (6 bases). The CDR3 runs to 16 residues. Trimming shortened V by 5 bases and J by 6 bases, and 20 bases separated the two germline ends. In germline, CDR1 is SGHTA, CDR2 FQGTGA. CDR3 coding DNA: TGTGCCAGCAGCAGACTAGCGGGGGGGCGAGGTCAGCCCCAGCATTTT. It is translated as CASSRLAGGRGQPQHF.